One sample yielded the 5 T cell receptor beta chains listed below, sequenced in a study of blood T cell repertoires in COVID-19. This table comes from immunoSEQ multiplex PCR, and its TCRdb copy is limited to in-frame clones, with some not included. The sample gives about 120,000 clones, nearly 90% of which show up once; 3.8% is in the top ten. Sequenced: peripheral blood. The receptor source for this set is a woman in her sixties with COVID-19, enrolled during active disease.

The V gene is TRBV27, the J gene TRBJ2-7; no definite D call. The CDR3 loop spans 14 amino acids. V shed 2 bases and J shed 4 bases, with 12 bases lying between them. The V gene's germline CDR1 is MNHEY and CDR2 SMNVEV (reference sequence). The CDR3 region has the DNA TGTGCCAGCAGTTTAAGACTCCTAGATTACGAGCAGTACTTC. This translates into CASSLRLLDYEQYF.

The chain couples TRBV4-2 to TRBJ2-1; 14 nucleotides match TRBD2. CDR3 length: 16 residues. Per the germline V gene, CDR1 is LGHNA and CDR2 is YNFKEQ. V lost 0 bases and J lost 9; bases outside the gene matches: 4. DNA of the CDR3: TGTGCCAGCAGCCAAGAGACTAGCGGGGGGGACGGTGAGCAGTTCTTC. Residues: CASSQETSGGDGEQFF.

Here the CDR3 reads CASSLNGQGSGNTIYF. The CDR3 DNA reads as TGTGCCAGCAGCTTAAACGGACAGGGCTCTGGAAACACCATATATTTT. The chain employs TRBV7-2 and TRBJ1-3; TRBD1 agrees at 8 bases. Trimming removed 2 bases from V and 0 bases from J; junction bases left unmatched: 3. The CDR3 is made up of 16 amino acids. Germline values: CDR1 SGHTA, CDR2 FQGNSA.

The genes are TRBV5-4 and TRBJ2-7; D gene uncertain. CDR1 is SGHNT, CDR2 YYREEE, per germline (reference sequence). With 0 bases removed from V and 3 bases from J, the gap between germline ends came to 7 bases. The CDR3 runs to 13 residues. Here the CDR3 DNA reads TGTGCCAGCAGCTTGGGGCCAGACTACGAGCAGTACTTC. Translation: CASSLGPDYEQYF.

This chain uses TRBV5-1 with TRBJ1-3, with D possibly TRBD1 on 5 matching bases. The V gene lost 5 bases and the J gene lost 2 bases, with 20 bases spanning the gap. This CDR3 is 17 amino acids long. Germline CDR1 SGHRS, CDR2 YFSETQ. The CDR3 sequence: CASSFTLTGAAGNTIYF. Here the CDR3 DNA reads TGCGCCAGCAGTTTTACCTTAACTGGGGCAGCTGGAAACACCATATATTTT.